This entry is about one T cell receptor beta chain. Via MiXCR, TCRdb re-called the 5' RACE reads, giving one row per CDR3 protein. The sample lists under 500,000 distinct CDR3 sequences, 18% occurring once. The sample originates from a study of T cells after yellow fever vaccination. At the level of the study: Those fractions that held only low numbers of cells were prepared using the SMART-Seq v4 Ultra Low Input RNA kit.

The CDR3 is 14 amino acids. Germline values: CDR1 SEHNR, CDR2 FQNEAQ (reference sequence). V lost 4 bases, J lost 2 bases, and 10 bases lay in between. The receptor was derived from a man between 18 and 29 years old who received the YFV17D yellow fever vaccine. The material sequenced was PBMCs, taken before the yellow fever booster vaccination. The genes are TRBV7-9 and TRBJ2-3; D perhaps matches TRBD1 (6 bases). CDR3 DNA sequence: TGTGCCAGCAGCTCCGGACAGATCACAGATACGCAGTATTTT. Amino acid sequence: CASSSGQITDTQYF. Full variable domain (outside the CDR3, taken from reference TRBV7-9 and TRBJ2-3): DTGVSQNPRHKITKRGQNVTFRCDPISEHNRLYWYRQTLGQGPEFLTYFQNEAQLEKSRLLSDRFSAERPKGSFSTLEIQRTEQGDSAMYLCASSSGQITDTQYFGPGTRLTVL.